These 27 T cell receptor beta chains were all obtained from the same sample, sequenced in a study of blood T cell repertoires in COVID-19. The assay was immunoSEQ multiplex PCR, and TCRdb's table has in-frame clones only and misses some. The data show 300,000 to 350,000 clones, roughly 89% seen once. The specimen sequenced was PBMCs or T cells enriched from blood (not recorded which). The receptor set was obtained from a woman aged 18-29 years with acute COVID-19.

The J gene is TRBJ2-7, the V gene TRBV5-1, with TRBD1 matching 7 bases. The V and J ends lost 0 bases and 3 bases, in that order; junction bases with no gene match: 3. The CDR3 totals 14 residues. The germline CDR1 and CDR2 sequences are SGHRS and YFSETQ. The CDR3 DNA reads TGCGCCAGCAGCTTGGACAGGGGAAACTACGAGCAGTACTTC. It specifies CASSLDRGNYEQYF.

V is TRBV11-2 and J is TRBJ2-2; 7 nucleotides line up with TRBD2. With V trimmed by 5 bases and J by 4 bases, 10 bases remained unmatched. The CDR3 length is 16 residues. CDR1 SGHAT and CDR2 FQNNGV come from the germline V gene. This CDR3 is CASSPQLSGATGELFF. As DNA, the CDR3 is TGTGCCAGCAGCCCCCAATTGAGCGGGGCCACCGGGGAGCTGTTTTTT.

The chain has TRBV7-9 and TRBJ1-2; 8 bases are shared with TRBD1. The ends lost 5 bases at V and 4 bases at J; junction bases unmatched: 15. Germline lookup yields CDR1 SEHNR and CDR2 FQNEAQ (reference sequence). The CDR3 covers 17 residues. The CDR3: CASSEGTGPHSLYGYTF. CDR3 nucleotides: TGTGCCAGCAGCGAAGGGACAGGCCCCCACAGCCTCTATGGCTACACCTTC.

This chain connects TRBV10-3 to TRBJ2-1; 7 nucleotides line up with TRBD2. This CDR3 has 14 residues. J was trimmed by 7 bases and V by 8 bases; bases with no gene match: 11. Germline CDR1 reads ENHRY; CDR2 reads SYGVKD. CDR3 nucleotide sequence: TGTGCCATCTCTCGGGTTAGCGGGCAAAATGAGCAGTTCTTC. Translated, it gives CAISRVSGQNEQFF.

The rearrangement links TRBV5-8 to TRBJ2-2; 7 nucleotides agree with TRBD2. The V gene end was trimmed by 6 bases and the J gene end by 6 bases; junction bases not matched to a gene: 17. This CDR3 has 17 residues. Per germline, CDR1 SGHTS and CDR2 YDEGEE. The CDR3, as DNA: TGTGCCAGCACCCGGGGGGATGCAAGAGAAGGCTCCGGGGAGCTGTTTTTT. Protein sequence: CASTRGDAREGSGELFF.

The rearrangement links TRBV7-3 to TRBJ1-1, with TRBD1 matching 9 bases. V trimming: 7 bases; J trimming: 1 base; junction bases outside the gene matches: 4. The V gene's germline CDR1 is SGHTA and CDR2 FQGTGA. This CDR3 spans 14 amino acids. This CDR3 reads CASTLGQGNTEAFF. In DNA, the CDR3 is TGTGCCAGCACCTTGGGACAGGGGAACACTGAAGCTTTCTTT.

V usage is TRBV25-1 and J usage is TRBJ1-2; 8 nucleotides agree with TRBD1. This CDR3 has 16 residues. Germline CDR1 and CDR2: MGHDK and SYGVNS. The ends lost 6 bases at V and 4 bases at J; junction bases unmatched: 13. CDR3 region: CASSPKGRTGTYGYTF. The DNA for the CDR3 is TGTGCCAGCAGCCCCAAAGGCCGGACAGGGACCTATGGCTACACCTTC.

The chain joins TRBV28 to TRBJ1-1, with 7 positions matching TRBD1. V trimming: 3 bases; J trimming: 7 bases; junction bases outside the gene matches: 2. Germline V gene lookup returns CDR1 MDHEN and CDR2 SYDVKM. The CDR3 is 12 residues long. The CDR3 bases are TGTGCCAGCAGTTTGGGACAGCGTGAAGCTTTCTTT. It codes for CASSLGQREAFF.

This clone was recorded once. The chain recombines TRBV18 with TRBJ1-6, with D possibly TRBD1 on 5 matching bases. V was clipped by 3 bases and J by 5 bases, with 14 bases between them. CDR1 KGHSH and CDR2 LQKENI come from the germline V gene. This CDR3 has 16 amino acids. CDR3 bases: TGTGCCAGCTCACCGGGAGGGGTCTACAATAATTCACCCCTCCACTTT. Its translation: CASSPGGVYNNSPLHF.

CDR3 nucleotides: TGTGCCAGCAGGATGGGACAGGGGTTGAATCAGCCCCAGCATTTT. Encoded protein: CASRMGQGLNQPQHF. The chain carries TRBV28 and TRBJ1-5; 10 positions match TRBD1. The germline V gene has CDR1 MDHEN and CDR2 SYDVKM. Trimming removed 6 bases from V and 4 bases from J; junction bases left unmatched: 6. The CDR3 is 15 residues long.

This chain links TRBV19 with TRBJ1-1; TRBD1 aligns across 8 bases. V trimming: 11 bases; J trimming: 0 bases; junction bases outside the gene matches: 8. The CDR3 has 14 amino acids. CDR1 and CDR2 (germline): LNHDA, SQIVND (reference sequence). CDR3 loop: CAARQGALNTEAFF. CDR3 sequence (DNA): TGTGCCGCCCGCCAGGGGGCATTGAACACTGAAGCTTTCTTT.

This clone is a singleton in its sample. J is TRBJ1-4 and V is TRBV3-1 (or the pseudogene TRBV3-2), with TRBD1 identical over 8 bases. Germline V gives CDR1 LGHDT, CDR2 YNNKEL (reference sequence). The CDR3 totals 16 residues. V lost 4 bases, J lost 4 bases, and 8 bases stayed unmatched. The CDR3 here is CASSRIPGQVNEKLFF. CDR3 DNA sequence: TGTGCCAGCAGCCGGATTCCGGGACAGGTTAATGAAAAACTGTTTTTT.

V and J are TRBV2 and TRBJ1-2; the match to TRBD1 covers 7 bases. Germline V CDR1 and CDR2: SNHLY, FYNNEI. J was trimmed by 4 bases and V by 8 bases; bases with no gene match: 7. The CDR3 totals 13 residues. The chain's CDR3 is CASRGTDGYGYTF. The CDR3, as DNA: TGTGCCAGCCGAGGGACAGACGGCTATGGCTACACCTTC.

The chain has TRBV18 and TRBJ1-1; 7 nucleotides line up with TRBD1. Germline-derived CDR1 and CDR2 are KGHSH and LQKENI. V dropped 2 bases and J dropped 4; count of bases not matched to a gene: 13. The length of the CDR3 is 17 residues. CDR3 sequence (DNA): TGTGCCAGCTCACCAATAAGAGGGGGCGCGGGAAGCACTGAAGCTTTCTTT. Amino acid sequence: CASSPIRGGAGSTEAFF.

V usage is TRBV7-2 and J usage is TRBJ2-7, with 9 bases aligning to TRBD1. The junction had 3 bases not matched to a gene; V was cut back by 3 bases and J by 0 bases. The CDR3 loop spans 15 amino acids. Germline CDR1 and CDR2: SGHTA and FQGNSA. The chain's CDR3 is CASSFGTGYSYEQYF. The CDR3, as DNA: TGTGCCAGCAGCTTCGGGACAGGGTACTCCTACGAGCAGTACTTC.

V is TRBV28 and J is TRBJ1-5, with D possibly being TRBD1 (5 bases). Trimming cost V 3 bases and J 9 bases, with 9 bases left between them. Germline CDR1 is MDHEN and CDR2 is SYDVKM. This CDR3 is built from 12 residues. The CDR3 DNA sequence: TGTGCCAGCAGTTTCCGGGACTGGCCCCAGCATTTT. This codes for CASSFRDWPQHF.

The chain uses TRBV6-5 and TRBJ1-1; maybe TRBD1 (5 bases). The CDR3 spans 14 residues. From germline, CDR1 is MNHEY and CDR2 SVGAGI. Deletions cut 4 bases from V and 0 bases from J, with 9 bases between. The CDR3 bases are TGTGCCAGCAGTTGGGGCTTTGTGAACACTGAAGCTTTCTTT. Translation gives CASSWGFVNTEAFF.

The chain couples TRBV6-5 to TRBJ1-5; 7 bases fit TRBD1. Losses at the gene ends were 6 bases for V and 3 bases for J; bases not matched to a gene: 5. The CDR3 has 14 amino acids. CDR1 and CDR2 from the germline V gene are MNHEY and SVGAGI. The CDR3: CASRLGQHNQPQHF. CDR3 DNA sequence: TGTGCCAGCAGACTGGGACAGCACAATCAGCCCCAGCATTTT.

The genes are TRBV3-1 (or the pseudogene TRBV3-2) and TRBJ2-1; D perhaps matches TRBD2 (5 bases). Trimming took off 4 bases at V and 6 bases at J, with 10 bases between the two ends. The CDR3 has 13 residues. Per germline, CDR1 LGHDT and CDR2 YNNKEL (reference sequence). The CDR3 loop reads CASSLRGLNEQFF. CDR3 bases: TGTGCCAGCAGCCTTCGGGGTCTCAATGAGCAGTTCTTC.

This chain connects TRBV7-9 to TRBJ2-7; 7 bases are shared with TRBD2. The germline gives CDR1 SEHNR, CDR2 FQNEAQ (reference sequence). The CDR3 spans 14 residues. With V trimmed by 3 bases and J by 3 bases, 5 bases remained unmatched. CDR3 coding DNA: TGTGCCAGCAGCTTGGCTAGCGGAAACTACGAGCAGTACTTC. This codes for CASSLASGNYEQYF. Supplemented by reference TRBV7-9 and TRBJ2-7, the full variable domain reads DTGVSQNPRHKITKRGQNVTFRCDPISEHNRLYWYRQTLGQGPEFLTYFQNEAQLEKSRLLSDRFSAERPKGSFSTLEIQRTEQGDSAMYLCASSLASGNYEQYFGPGTRLTVT.

The CDR3 DNA sequence: TGTGCCAGCAGTGAACGAGGGGGCAATTCACCCCTCCACTTT. It yields the protein CASSERGGNSPLHF. V and J are TRBV6-4 and TRBJ1-6; 7 bases map to TRBD1. Germline V gives CDR1 MRHNA, CDR2 SNTAGT. With V trimmed by 3 bases and J by 7 bases, 3 bases remained unmatched. CDR3 length: 14 residues.

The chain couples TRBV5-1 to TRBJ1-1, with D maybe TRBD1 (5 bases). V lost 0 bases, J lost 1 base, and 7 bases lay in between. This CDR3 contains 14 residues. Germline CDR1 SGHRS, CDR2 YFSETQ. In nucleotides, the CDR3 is TGCGCCAGCAGCTTGGGGGGCTCGAACACTGAAGCTTTCTTT. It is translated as CASSLGGSNTEAFF.

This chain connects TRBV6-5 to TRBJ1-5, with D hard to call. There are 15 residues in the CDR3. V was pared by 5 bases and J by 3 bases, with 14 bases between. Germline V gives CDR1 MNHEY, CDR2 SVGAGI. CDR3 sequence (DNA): TGTGCCAGCAGTCGTGGCAGTAATGACAATCAGCCCCAGCATTTT. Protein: CASSRGSNDNQPQHF.

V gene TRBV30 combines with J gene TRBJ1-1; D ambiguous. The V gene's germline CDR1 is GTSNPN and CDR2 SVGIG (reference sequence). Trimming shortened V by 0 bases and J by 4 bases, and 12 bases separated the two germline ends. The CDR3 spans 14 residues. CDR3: CAWSVLGGSTEAFF. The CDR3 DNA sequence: TGTGCCTGGAGTGTACTAGGAGGGAGCACTGAAGCTTTCTTT.

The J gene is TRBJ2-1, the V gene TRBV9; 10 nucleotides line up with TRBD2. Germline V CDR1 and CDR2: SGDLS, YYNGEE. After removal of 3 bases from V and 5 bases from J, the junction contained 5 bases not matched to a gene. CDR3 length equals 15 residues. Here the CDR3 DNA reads TGTGCCAGCAGCGCTAGCGGGAGTTTTCACAATGAGCAGTTCTTC. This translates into CASSASGSFHNEQFF.

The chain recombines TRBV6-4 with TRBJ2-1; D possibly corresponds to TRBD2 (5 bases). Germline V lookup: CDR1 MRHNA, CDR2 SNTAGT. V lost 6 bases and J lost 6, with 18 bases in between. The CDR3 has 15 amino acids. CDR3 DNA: TGTGCCAGCAGCGACGTCTCCGCCGAGGGCAATGAGCAGTTCTTC. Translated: CASSDVSAEGNEQFF.

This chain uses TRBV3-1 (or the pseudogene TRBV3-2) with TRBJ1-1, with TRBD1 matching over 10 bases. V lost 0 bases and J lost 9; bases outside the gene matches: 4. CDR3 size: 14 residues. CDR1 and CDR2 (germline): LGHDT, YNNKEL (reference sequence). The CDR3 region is CASSQDMGQGKAFF. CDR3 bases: TGTGCCAGCAGCCAAGATATGGGACAGGGGAAAGCTTTCTTT.